These 15 T cell receptor beta chains were all obtained from the same sample, sequenced in a study of cytomegalovirus exposure and HLA in healthy donors. Both 60 Vbeta primers and 13 Jbeta primers went into the PCR. Some clones are missing from TCRdb's copy, which holds only in-frame ones; the method was immunoSEQ multiplex PCR. This sample carries about 79,000 clones, with roughly 5% going to the ten biggest clones. The sample was PBMCs. These receptors were obtained from a man between 25 and 39 years old in good health and CMV-seronegative.

CDR3: CSVGRDEQYF. DNA for the CDR3: TGCAGCGTTGGGAGAGACGAGCAGTACTTC. The V gene is TRBV29-1, the J gene TRBJ2-7; D gene uncertain. V was clipped by 4 bases and J by 5 bases, with 6 bases between them. From germline, CDR1 is SQVTM and CDR2 ANQGSEA. The CDR3 has 10 residues.

V and J are TRBV6-5 and TRBJ2-7; TRBD1 matches at 8 bases. Germline loops: CDR1 MNHEY, CDR2 SVGAGI. The CDR3 runs 15 residues. Losses at the gene ends were 5 bases for V and 1 base for J; bases not matched to a gene: 7. CDR3 in DNA: TGTGCCAGCAGTACCCAGGGGGCTCGGTCCTACGAGCAGTACTTC. Translating it yields CASSTQGARSYEQYF.

The V gene is TRBV29-1, the J gene TRBJ2-1, with 12 bases aligning to TRBD1. This CDR3 has 15 residues. Germline V gene data show CDR1 as SQVTM and CDR2 as ANQGSEA. Losses at the gene ends were 6 bases for V and 8 bases for J; bases not matched to a gene: 11. In DNA, the CDR3 is TGCAGCGTCGTCCACATAGGGACAGGGGGCGATGAGCAGTTCTTC. Translation: CSVVHIGTGGDEQFF.

CDR3 sequence (DNA): TGTGCCAGCTCCCGGGACAGGGGGCTATCCTACGAGCAGTACTTC. Its protein product is CASSRDRGLSYEQYF. This rearrangement joins TRBV18 to TRBJ2-7; 12 nucleotides align to TRBD1. V shed 6 bases, J shed 1 base, and the junction held 4 bases outside the gene matches. The germline V gene has CDR1 KGHSH and CDR2 LQKENI. The CDR3 runs to 15 residues.

The chain couples TRBV5-6 to TRBJ2-1; the match to TRBD1 covers 9 bases. The trim removed 0 bases at V and 9 bases at J, leaving 10 bases unmatched. The CDR3 is 16 residues long. Germline V gene lookup returns CDR1 SGHDT and CDR2 YYEEEE. This chain's CDR3 is CASSLERDRVRGEQFF. Written as DNA, the CDR3 is TGTGCCAGCAGCTTGGAACGGGACAGGGTTCGGGGTGAGCAGTTCTTC.

The genes are TRBV19 and TRBJ2-2; the D gene is possibly TRBD1 (6 bases). CDR1 and CDR2 from the germline V gene are LNHDA and SQIVND (reference sequence). V lost 5 bases and J lost 6, with 13 bases in between. CDR3 length equals 14 residues. The CDR3 protein is CASSPTGFSGELFF. Written as DNA, the CDR3 is TGTGCCAGTAGTCCAACAGGGTTCTCCGGGGAGCTGTTTTTT.

In nucleotides, the CDR3 is TGTGCCAGCAGTGAAGAGGGGACAGGAGTGGATGGCTACACCTTC. This codes for CASSEEGTGVDGYTF. The V and J genes are TRBV6-1 and TRBJ1-2; TRBD1 matches at 8 bases. Germline lookup yields CDR1 MNHNS and CDR2 SASEGT. CDR3 length equals 15 residues. The V and J ends lost 1 base and 6 bases, in that order; junction bases with no gene match: 7.

J is TRBJ2-7 and V is TRBV28, with D perhaps matching TRBD2 (5 bases). The germline CDR1 and CDR2 sequences are MDHEN and SYDVKM. There are 16 residues in the CDR3. The V gene lost 3 bases and the J gene lost 2 bases, with 17 bases spanning the gap. CDR3 DNA: TGTGCCAGCAGTTTCTCCGTTTTGACTATCCCCTACGAGCAGTACTTC. Its protein product is CASSFSVLTIPYEQYF.

The genes are TRBV6-6 and TRBJ1-1; 10 bases fit TRBD1. Trimming at V came to 1 base and at J to 3 bases, leaving 2 bases not matched to a gene. Germline values: CDR1 MNHNY, CDR2 SVGAGI (reference sequence). The CDR3 covers 15 residues. The CDR3 nucleotides read TGTGCCAGCAGTTACTGGGGACAGGGGTACACTGAAGCTTTCTTT. Encoded protein: CASSYWGQGYTEAFF.

V is TRBV18 and J is TRBJ2-7; D is ambiguous. CDR3 length: 14 amino acids. Trimming stripped 3 bases from V and 1 base from J, with 10 bases between. CDR1 KGHSH and CDR2 LQKENI come from the germline V gene. CDR3 bases: TGTGCCAGCTCACCGCCTAGTATTTCCTACGAGCAGTACTTC. It is translated as CASSPPSISYEQYF.

The chain combines TRBV2 with TRBJ2-5; TRBD1 agrees at 9 bases. The CDR3 totals 14 residues. Per germline, CDR1 SNHLY and CDR2 FYNNEI. V gave up 5 bases and J gave up 5 bases; unmatched junction bases: 6. The CDR3 DNA follows: TGTGCCAGCAGTCCCGACAGGGGGGATGAGACCCAGTACTTC. Residues: CASSPDRGDETQYF.

The rearrangement links TRBV19 to TRBJ1-5, with TRBD1 matching 7 bases. CDR3 length: 14 amino acids. V lost 4 bases, J lost 6 bases, and 6 bases stayed unmatched. Germline V gives CDR1 LNHDA, CDR2 SQIVND (reference sequence). DNA for the CDR3: TGTGCCAGTAGTACCTCAGGGGGTGCTCAGCCCCAGCATTTT. Translating gives CASSTSGGAQPQHF.

The chain is built from TRBV18 and TRBJ1-3; D is unresolved. CDR1 and CDR2 (germline): KGHSH, LQKENI. CDR3 size: 17 residues. V was trimmed by 4 bases and J by 0 bases, leaving 16 bases between them. The CDR3 protein is CASSRLQTGSSGNTIYF. The CDR3 bases are TGTGCCAGCTCACGATTGCAAACGGGGTCCTCTGGAAACACCATATATTTT. Drawing the rest from reference TRBV18 and TRBJ1-3, the complete variable domain is NAGVMQNPRHLVRRRGQEARLRCSPMKGHSHVYWYRQLPEEGLKFMVYLQKENIIDESGMPKERFSAEFPKEGPSILRIQQVVRGDSAAYFCASSRLQTGSSGNTIYFGEGSWLTVV.

The chain is built from TRBV5-4 and TRBJ1-1; 9 positions match TRBD1. Germline V lookup: CDR1 SGHNT, CDR2 YYREEE (reference sequence). The CDR3 length is 15 residues. The V gene end was trimmed by 4 bases and the J gene end by 0 bases; junction bases not matched to a gene: 4. CDR3 DNA: TGTGCCAGCAGCCCTGGACAGGGGATGAACACTGAAGCTTTCTTT. Translation gives CASSPGQGMNTEAFF.

V and J are TRBV13 and TRBJ1-2, with no clear D. Germline V gives CDR1 PRHDT, CDR2 FYEKMQ (reference sequence). V was cut by 1 base and J by 6 bases, with 6 bases left in between. The CDR3 length is 12 residues. The CDR3 coding sequence is TGTGCCAGCAGCTTAGTGGAGGATGGCTACACCTTC. Translated, it gives CASSLVEDGYTF.